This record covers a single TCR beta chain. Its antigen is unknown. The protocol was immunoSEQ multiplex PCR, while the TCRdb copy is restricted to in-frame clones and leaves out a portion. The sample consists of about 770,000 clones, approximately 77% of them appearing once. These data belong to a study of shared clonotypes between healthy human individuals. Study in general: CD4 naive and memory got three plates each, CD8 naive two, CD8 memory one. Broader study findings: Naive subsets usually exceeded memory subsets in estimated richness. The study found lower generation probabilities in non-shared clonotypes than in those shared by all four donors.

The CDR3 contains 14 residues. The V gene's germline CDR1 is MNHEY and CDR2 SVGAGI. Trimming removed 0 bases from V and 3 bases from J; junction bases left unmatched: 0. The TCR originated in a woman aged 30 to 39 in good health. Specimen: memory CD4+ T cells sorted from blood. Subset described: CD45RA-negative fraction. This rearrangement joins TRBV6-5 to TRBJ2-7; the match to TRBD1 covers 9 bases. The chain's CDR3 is CASSYSDRGYEQYF. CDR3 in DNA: TGTGCCAGCAGTTACTCGGACAGGGGCTACGAGCAGTACTTC.